The 24 T cell receptor beta chains listed next were all sequenced from one sample in a study of blood T cell repertoires in COVID-19. Libraries were prepared by immunoSEQ multiplex PCR; TCRdb keeps only in-frame clonotypes and omits some of them. The sample holds approximately 52,000 clones; 85% are singletons and the top ten take roughly 10%. The sequencing sample was made of peripheral blood. The receptors originated from a human donor in a cohort sampled during active COVID-19.

The chain combines TRBV4-2 with TRBJ2-7, with D tentatively TRBD2 (5 bases). The CDR3 extends over 15 amino acids. Germline-derived CDR1 and CDR2 are LGHNA and YNFKEQ. Trimming took off 3 bases at V and 0 bases at J, with 12 bases between the two ends. CDR3 in amino acids: CASSQDSKSSYEQYF. For the CDR3, the DNA is TGTGCCAGCAGCCAGGACTCGAAGAGCTCCTACGAGCAGTACTTC.

The CDR3: CASSTGEAWGYTF. The CDR3 DNA is TGTGCCAGCAGTACCGGTGAAGCCTGGGGCTACACCTTC. J is TRBJ1-2 and V is TRBV28; D is ambiguous. V gave up 5 bases and J gave up 8 bases, with 15 bases separating them. Germline assignment: CDR1 MDHEN and CDR2 SYDVKM. This CDR3 has 13 amino acids.

V gene TRBV19 combines with J gene TRBJ2-7, with TRBD2 identical over 7 bases. Trimming took 8 bases from V and 9 from J; bases not matched to a gene: 13. CDR1 and CDR2 from the germline V gene are LNHDA and SQIVND (reference sequence). The CDR3 has 13 amino acids. CDR3 nucleotide sequence: TGTGCCAGTGGGACGGGGACGGGAGGATCGCAGTACTTC. This encodes CASGTGTGGSQYF.

This chain joins TRBV28 and TRBJ1-4, with unresolved D. CDR3 length: 18 residues. CDR1 MDHEN and CDR2 SYDVKM come from the germline V gene. V was pared by 3 bases and J by 6 bases, with 23 bases between. This CDR3 is CASSFSRRRPNSDEKLFF. CDR3 DNA: TGTGCCAGCAGTTTCTCGCGCAGGCGCCCCAATTCAGATGAAAAACTGTTTTTT.

This chain connects TRBV2 to TRBJ1-4; D perhaps matches TRBD1 (6 bases). V was clipped by 2 bases and J by 7 bases, with 14 bases between them. Germline V gene lookup returns CDR1 SNHLY and CDR2 FYNNEI. The CDR3 spans 15 residues. The CDR3 DNA sequence: TGTGCCAGCAGTGAACCGAGTGGGGGCGGTGAAAAACTGTTTTTT. Translating it yields CASSEPSGGGEKLFF.

The genes are TRBV4-3 and TRBJ2-1; TRBD2 agrees at 9 bases. Germline CDR1 LGHNA, CDR2 YSLEER. This CDR3 is 16 amino acids long. V dropped 0 bases and J dropped 5; count of bases not matched to a gene: 5. CDR3 nucleotides: TGCGCCAGCAGCCAAGATTTGTCTAGCGGGAACAATGAGCAGTTCTTC. Translation: CASSQDLSSGNNEQFF.

The J gene is TRBJ2-1, the V gene TRBV14; D ambiguous. The CDR3 spans 13 residues. Germline V CDR1 and CDR2: SGHDN, FVKESK. The ends were cut back, 4 bases at V and 6 bases at J, with 10 bases in the middle. The CDR3: CASSPPGINEQFF. DNA for the CDR3: TGTGCCAGCAGCCCGCCAGGTATCAATGAGCAGTTCTTC. Together with reference TRBV14 and TRBJ2-1, the CDR3 gives the full variable domain: EAGVTQFPSHSVIEKGQTVTLRCDPISGHDNLYWYRRVMGKEIKFLLHFVKESKQDESGMPNNRFLAERTGGTYSTLKVQPAELEDSGVYFCASSPPGINEQFFGPGTRLTVL.

The count of this clone is one. The chain recombines TRBV6-5 with TRBJ1-6; no firm D call. This CDR3 is 15 amino acids long. CDR1 is MNHEY and CDR2 is SVGAGI in the germline V gene. V gave up 2 bases and J gave up 2 bases, with 7 bases separating them. CDR3 DNA: TGTGCCAGCAGTTACACAGCTCCCTATAATTCACCCCTCCACTTT. Its translation: CASSYTAPYNSPLHF.

The genes are TRBV6-2 or TRBV6-3 and TRBJ2-3, with TRBD2 matching over 12 bases. Germline CDR1 is MNHEY and CDR2 is SVGEGT. V lost 0 bases to trimming and J lost 4 bases; unmatched junction nucleotides: 5. CDR3 length equals 17 residues. CDR3 coding DNA: TGTGCCAGCAGTTACTCTGCGGGACTAGCGGGCCCAGATACGCAGTATTTT. Its protein product is CASSYSAGLAGPDTQYF.

The V and J genes are TRBV20-1 and TRBJ2-7; TRBD2 is a possible D gene (5 bases). With 3 bases removed from V and 6 bases from J, the gap between germline ends came to 9 bases. CDR1 DFQATT and CDR2 SNEGSKA come from the germline V gene (reference sequence). This CDR3 has 11 residues. CDR3 protein: CSARASREQYF. The CDR3 DNA sequence: TGCAGTGCTAGGGCTAGCCGCGAGCAGTACTTC.

V usage is TRBV21-1 and J usage is TRBJ1-5; the table names TRBD1, a call not compared with the DNA. TRBV21-1 is assigned pseudogene status. The CDR3 contains 13 residues. The CDR3 region is CASSRQFNQPQHF. The CDR3 coding sequence is TGTGCCAGCAGCAGACAGTTCAATCAGCCCCAGCATTTT.

The chain combines TRBV7-8 with TRBJ2-5; the D gene is possibly TRBD1 (6 bases). The CDR3 totals 13 residues. Trimming removed 1 base from V and 4 bases from J, with 7 bases in between. The V gene's germline CDR1 is SGHVS and CDR2 FQNEAQ. This CDR3 is CASSLGGRETQYF. CDR3 sequence (DNA): TGTGCCAGCAGCTTAGGGGGGCGAGAGACCCAGTACTTC.

The chain joins TRBV21-1 to TRBJ2-3; the DNA was not compared with TRBD2, the D call given in the table. TRBV21-1 represents a pseudogene. CDR3 length: 14 residues. Written as DNA, the CDR3 is TGTGCCAGCAGCAAACTAGCGGGCACAGATACGCAGTATTTT. It codes for CASSKLAGTDTQYF.

This clone was observed once. The rearrangement joins TRBV2 to TRBJ2-1, with 8 bases aligning to TRBD1. The V segment lost 8 bases and the J segment 4 bases; nucleotides outside the gene matches: 13. Germline lookup yields CDR1 SNHLY and CDR2 FYNNEI. The CDR3 has 16 residues. The CDR3 sequence is CASSEGRTGLYNEQFF. CDR3 sequence (DNA): TGTGCCAGCTCCGAGGGTCGGACAGGGTTGTACAATGAGCAGTTCTTC.

The V gene is TRBV28, the J gene TRBJ2-4, with D maybe TRBD1 (6 bases). The germline gives CDR1 MDHEN, CDR2 SYDVKM. The CDR3 runs 13 residues. Trimming cost V 6 bases and J 6 bases, with 12 bases left between them. The CDR3 nucleotides read TGTGCCAGCAGCCTGGGGGCAATAAACATTCAGTACTTC. It encodes CASSLGAINIQYF.

This chain links TRBV9 with TRBJ2-7; 9 bases line up with TRBD1. The CDR3 is made up of 16 amino acids. The V gene end was trimmed by 1 base and the J gene end by 5 bases; junction bases not matched to a gene: 10. CDR1 is SGDLS, CDR2 YYNGEE, per germline. This CDR3 reads CASSVLSGQGFDEQYF. CDR3 nucleotides: TGTGCCAGCAGCGTACTATCGGGACAGGGTTTCGACGAGCAGTACTTC.

The chain is built from TRBV7-6 and TRBJ2-1; perhaps TRBD2 as D (5 bases). Germline loops: CDR1 SGHVS, CDR2 FNYEAQ. V lost 5 bases, J lost 0 bases, and 14 bases lay in between. The CDR3 sequence is 16 residues long. CDR3 in DNA: TGTGCCAGCAGCCACCCCGGACTTAGCTCCTACAATGAGCAGTTCTTC. This translates into CASSHPGLSSYNEQFF.

This chain links TRBV5-1 with TRBJ1-1; TRBD1 might be the D (6 bases). The CDR3 consists of 15 residues. Germline V gene data show CDR1 as SGHRS and CDR2 as YFSETQ. V gave up 0 bases and J gave up 5 bases, with 14 bases separating them. The chain's CDR3 is CASSLVSGVGTEAFF. The CDR3 region has the DNA TGCGCCAGCAGCTTGGTCTCAGGGGTCGGTACTGAAGCTTTCTTT.

The CDR3 DNA reads as TGTGCCAGCTCACCACGTGTACCTAGCTCTGGGGCCAACGTCCTGACTTTC. It is translated as CASSPRVPSSGANVLTF. This chain links TRBV18 with TRBJ2-6; D gene ambiguous. CDR1 is KGHSH, CDR2 LQKENI, per germline. V dropped 1 base and J dropped 0 bases, with 10 bases sitting between them. The CDR3 is 17 residues long. The full variable domain, completed using reference TRBV18 and TRBJ2-6, is NAGVMQNPRHLVRRRGQEARLRCSPMKGHSHVYWYRQLPEEGLKFMVYLQKENIIDESGMPKERFSAEFPKEGPSILRIQQVVRGDSAAYFCASSPRVPSSGANVLTFGAGSRLTVL.

The chain uses TRBV5-1 and TRBJ1-1, with 9 bases that match TRBD1. The germline V gene has CDR1 SGHRS and CDR2 YFSETQ. V gave up 7 bases and J gave up 4 bases; unmatched junction bases: 5. The CDR3 is 13 residues long. CDR3 DNA sequence: TGCGCCAGCTGGGGACAGGGTGGCACTGAAGCTTTCTTT. The encoded protein is CASWGQGGTEAFF.

This clone has a handful of counts. The rearrangement uses TRBV6-5 and TRBJ2-3; TRBD2 agrees at 11 bases. CDR1 and CDR2 (germline): MNHEY, SVGAGI. The CDR3 is 15 residues long. The J segment lost 5 bases and the V segment lost 7 bases, leaving 8 bases of the junction unmatched. This CDR3 reads CASKPLAGVVDTQYF. The CDR3 DNA reads TGTGCCAGCAAACCACTAGCGGGAGTGGTAGATACGCAGTATTTT.

The V gene is TRBV6-5, the J gene TRBJ1-4, with D possibly TRBD1 on 6 matching bases. CDR1 MNHEY and CDR2 SVGAGI come from the germline V gene. The CDR3 is 15 residues long. V dropped 2 bases and J dropped 6 bases, with 13 bases sitting between them. For the CDR3, the DNA is TGTGCCAGCAGTTACAGGGGGGGGCGGTATGAAAAACTGTTTTTT. This gives the protein CASSYRGGRYEKLFF.

The chain has TRBV7-9 and TRBJ2-7; tentatively, D is TRBD1 (6 bases). The CDR3 runs 13 residues. With 1 base removed from V and 6 bases from J, the gap between germline ends came to 10 bases. The V gene's germline CDR1 is SEHNR and CDR2 FQNEAQ (reference sequence). CDR3 DNA: TGTGCCAGCAGCTTAGACAGGGTTGGCGAGCAGTACTTC. Protein: CASSLDRVGEQYF.

The rearrangement joins TRBV5-1 to TRBJ2-1, with 9 bases aligning to TRBD2. The germline V gene encodes CDR1 SGHRS and CDR2 YFSETQ. With 0 bases clipped from V and 1 base from J, the junction kept 8 bases outside the gene matches. There are 18 residues in the CDR3. CDR3 in DNA: TGCGCCAGCAGCTTGGCCCTTTCGGGACTAGCTTCCTACAATGAGCAGTTCTTC. Its translation: CASSLALSGLASYNEQFF. Using reference TRBV5-1 and TRBJ2-1 for the parts outside the CDR3, the full variable domain is KAGVTQTPRYLIKTRGQQVTLSCSPISGHRSVSWYQQTPGQGLQFLFEYFSETQRNKGNFPGRFSGRQFSNSRSEMNVSTLELGDSALYLCASSLALSGLASYNEQFFGPGTRLTVL.